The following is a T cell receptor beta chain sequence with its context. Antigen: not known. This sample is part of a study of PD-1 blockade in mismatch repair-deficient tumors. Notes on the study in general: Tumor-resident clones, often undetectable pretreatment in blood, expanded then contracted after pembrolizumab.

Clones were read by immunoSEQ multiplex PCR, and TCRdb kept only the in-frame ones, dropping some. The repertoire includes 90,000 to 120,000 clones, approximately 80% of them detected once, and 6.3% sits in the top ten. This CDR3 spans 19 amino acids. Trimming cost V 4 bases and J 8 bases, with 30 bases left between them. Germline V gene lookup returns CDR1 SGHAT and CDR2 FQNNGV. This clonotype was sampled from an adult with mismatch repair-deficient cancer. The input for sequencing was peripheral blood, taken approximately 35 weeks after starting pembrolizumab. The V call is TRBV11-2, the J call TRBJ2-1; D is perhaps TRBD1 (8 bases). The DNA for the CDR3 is TGTGCCAGCAGCTCCCGACAGGGGACTTGGACTAGTGGGGTGTATGAGCAGTTCTTC. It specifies CASSSRQGTWTSGVYEQFF.